The clone carrying this T cell receptor beta chain was observed once. TCRdb re-analysed the 5' RACE reads in MiXCR, keeping a single row per CDR3 protein. Here the sample spans about 130,000 distinct CDR3 sequences, approximately 17% being singletons. This CDR3 region has 19 residues. The V end lost 0 bases, the J end lost 0 bases, and 15 bases lay between the germline ends. The germline CDR1 and CDR2 sequences are MGHRA and YSYEKL. These data come from a study of T-cell memory formation after mild COVID-19. The clonotype originates from a man between 18 and 35 years old who had mild COVID-19 (a few samples of this study predate the infection). Cell type and time point are not known. The chain recombines TRBV4-1 with TRBJ1-6, with D tentatively TRBD1 (6 bases). Sequenced input: PBMCs or a T cell subset sorted from them (not recorded which). The CDR3 DNA reads as TGCGCCAGCAGCCAAGATAGGGCAGGACAGAGCTCCTATAATTCACCCCTCCACTTT. It specifies CASSQDRAGQSSYNSPLHF.